This T cell receptor (beta chain) was found in a study of response to subunit inactivated influenza vaccine. Using its own MiXCR run on the RT-PCR reads, TCRdb lists one record per CDR3 protein. In the table there are some 160,000 distinct CDR3 sequences, approximately 11% of which are singletons. This clonotype was detected only a few times. Its antigen is not identified. Findings and limits, study-wide: There was a suggestion from the authors that each seasonal influenza vaccination recruits few new T cells.

This CDR3 contains 15 residues. V shed 2 bases and J shed 7 bases, with 16 bases lying between them. Looked up from germline, CDR1 is SGHRS and CDR2 is YFSETQ. The chain is built from TRBV5-1 and TRBJ2-1, with D unresolved. The clonotype was recovered from a man between 45 and 60 years old who received an inactivated influenza vaccine. Sequences were derived from non-naive T cells sorted from PBMCs, sampled more than 35 days after vaccination. The CDR3 here is CASSLGSHPSNEQFF. The CDR3 nucleotides are TGCGCCAGCAGCTTAGGGTCTCACCCTTCGAATGAGCAGTTCTTC.